This T cell receptor beta chain was found in a study of cytomegalovirus exposure and HLA in healthy donors. Study-wide findings and caveats: The study found most TCR sequences rare, yet found some public TCRs in many donors. There were several of the most significant clusters that appeared linked to common viral pathogens in a later analysis. Later analysis showed most CMV-associated TCR beta chains appearing HLA-restricted.

As concerns this clone: Its cognate antigen is unknown.

The PCR made use of 60 Vbeta and 13 Jbeta primers. Sequenced by immunoSEQ multiplex PCR; TCRdb stores in-frame clones only, minus some. The data show around 150,000 clones, with roughly four fifths seen just once and about 4% held by the top ten. The study sampled nominally healthy donors, though unrecorded immune exposures were likely. From germline, CDR1 is MNHNS and CDR2 SASEGT. CDR3 length: 13 amino acids. Deletions cut 10 bases from V and 5 bases from J, with 12 bases between. This receptor was identified in a man aged 45 to 65 in good health and CMV-seropositive. Sequences were obtained from PBMCs. The chain employs TRBV6-1 and TRBJ1-6; tentative D call: TRBD1 (6 bases). For the CDR3, the DNA is TGTGCCACCCGGGACAATGATAATTCACCCCTCCACTTT. It codes for CATRDNDNSPLHF.